The 8 T cell receptor beta chains reported below all come from one sample, sequenced in a study of blood T cell repertoires in COVID-19. Profiled with immunoSEQ multiplex PCR; TCRdb holds only in-frame clones, not every one. The top ten clones hold approximately 0.5% of a sample with 170,000 or so clones, roughly 90% of them seen once. Sequenced material: peripheral blood. The origin of the receptors is a man aged 45-65 years with acute or convalescent COVID-19.

The genes are TRBV5-5 and TRBJ1-6; the D gene is possibly TRBD1 (5 bases). The V gene lost 4 bases and the J gene lost 13 bases, with 24 bases spanning the gap. The V gene's germline CDR1 is SGHKS and CDR2 YYEKEE (reference sequence). The CDR3 is 16 residues long. CDR3 nucleotides: TGTGCCAGCAGCCTCGGGGGAGGGACGGCGGCGCGGCCCCTCCACTTT. It codes for CASSLGGGTAARPLHF.

V is TRBV5-1 and J is TRBJ2-1; D is perhaps TRBD2 (5 bases). There are 14 residues in the CDR3. Trimming cost V 0 bases and J 6 bases, with 10 bases left between them. The germline gives CDR1 SGHRS, CDR2 YFSETQ. This chain's CDR3 is CASSLGARVNEQFF. In DNA form, the CDR3 reads TGCGCCAGCAGCTTGGGTGCGAGGGTCAATGAGCAGTTCTTC.

The rearrangement joins TRBV19 to TRBJ1-2, with a weak D call TRBD1 (6 bases). The CDR3 runs to 12 residues. V lost 7 bases and J lost 3, with 9 bases in between. CDR1 and CDR2 (germline): LNHDA, SQIVND (reference sequence). The CDR3 sequence: CASTDRDYGYTF. The DNA for the CDR3 is TGTGCCAGTACGGACAGAGACTATGGCTACACCTTC.

This chain links TRBV18 with TRBJ2-5, with D unclear. V was clipped by 3 bases and J by 1 base, with 15 bases between them. The germline gives CDR1 KGHSH, CDR2 LQKENI. The CDR3 totals 16 residues. The CDR3 DNA follows: TGTGCCAGCTCACCTTCGTCTAGGCCGTTCCAAGAGACCCAGTACTTC. Amino acids: CASSPSSRPFQETQYF.

The chain carries TRBV3-1 (or the pseudogene TRBV3-2) and TRBJ2-7; 10 bases fit TRBD2. The germline V gene encodes CDR1 LGHDT and CDR2 YNNKEL (reference sequence). V gave up 1 base and J gave up 4 bases; unmatched junction bases: 4. The CDR3 length is 15 residues. The CDR3 DNA follows: TGTGCCAGCAGCCAAGCGGCTAGCGGGAGTTACGAGCAGTACTTC. It is translated as CASSQAASGSYEQYF.

The rearrangement links TRBV28 to TRBJ2-7; 11 bases agree with TRBD1. This CDR3 comprises 15 residues. V gave up 5 bases and J gave up 4 bases; unmatched junction bases: 7. CDR1 and CDR2 from the germline V gene are MDHEN and SYDVKM. CDR3: CASSVGDRGRYEQYF. The CDR3 nucleotides read TGTGCCAGCAGTGTCGGGGACAGGGGGAGATACGAGCAGTACTTC.

V usage is TRBV28 and J usage is TRBJ2-3, with TRBD2 matching 10 bases. Germline loops: CDR1 MDHEN, CDR2 SYDVKM. This CDR3 comprises 17 residues. Unmatched junction bases numbered 7, after V lost 3 bases and J lost 1 base. DNA of the CDR3: TGTGCCAGCAGTTTGCCTACTAGCGGGGTTCGCACAGATACGCAGTATTTT. Translation: CASSLPTSGVRTDTQYF.

Points on this clone: This CDR3 is also generated by other DNA sequences in the sample. The V call is TRBV2, the J call TRBJ1-5; 8 bases match TRBD1. Unmatched junction bases numbered 4, after V lost 3 bases and J lost 6 bases. The CDR3 runs to 14 residues. Germline CDR1 SNHLY, CDR2 FYNNEI. CDR3 DNA sequence: TGTGCCAGCAGTGAGGACAGGGTCGGTCAGCCCCAGCATTTT. Protein product: CASSEDRVGQPQHF.